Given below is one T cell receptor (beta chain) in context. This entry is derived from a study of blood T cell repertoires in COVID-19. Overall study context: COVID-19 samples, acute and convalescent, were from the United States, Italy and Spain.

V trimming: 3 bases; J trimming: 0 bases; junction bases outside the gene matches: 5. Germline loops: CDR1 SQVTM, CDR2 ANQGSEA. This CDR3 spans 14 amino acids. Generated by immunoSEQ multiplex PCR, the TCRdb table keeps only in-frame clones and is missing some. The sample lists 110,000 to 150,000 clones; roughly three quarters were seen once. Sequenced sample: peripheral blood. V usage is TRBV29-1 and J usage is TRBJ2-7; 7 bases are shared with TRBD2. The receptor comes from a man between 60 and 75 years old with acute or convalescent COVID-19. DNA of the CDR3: TGCAGCGTTGACCTCGGGACTAACTCCTACGAGCAGTACTTC. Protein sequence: CSVDLGTNSYEQYF.